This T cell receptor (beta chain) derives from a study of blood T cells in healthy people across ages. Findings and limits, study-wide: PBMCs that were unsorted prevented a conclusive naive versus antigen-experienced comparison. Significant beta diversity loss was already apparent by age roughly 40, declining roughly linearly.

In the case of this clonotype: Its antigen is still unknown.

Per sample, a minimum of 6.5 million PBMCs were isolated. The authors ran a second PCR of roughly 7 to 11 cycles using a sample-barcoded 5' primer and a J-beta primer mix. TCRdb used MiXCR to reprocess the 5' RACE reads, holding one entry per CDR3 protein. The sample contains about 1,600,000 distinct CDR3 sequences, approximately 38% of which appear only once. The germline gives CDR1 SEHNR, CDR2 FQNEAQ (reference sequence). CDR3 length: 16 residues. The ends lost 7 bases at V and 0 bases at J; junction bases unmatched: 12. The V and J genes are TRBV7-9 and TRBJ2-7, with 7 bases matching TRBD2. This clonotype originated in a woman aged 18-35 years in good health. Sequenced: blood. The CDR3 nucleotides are TGTGCCAGCACCATATCGGGAGGCCGCCCCTCCTACGAGCAGTACTTC. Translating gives CASTISGGRPSYEQYF.